This TCR beta chain was identified during a study of control samples from healthy donors and cancer patients. The method was immunoSEQ multiplex PCR; TCRdb's version includes in-frame clones alone and lacks a portion of them. The table shows 150,000 or so clones, with roughly 92% occurring only once. The TCR originated in a man younger than 30 in good health. Sequencing was carried out using blood.

CDR3 nucleotides: TGTGCCAGCAGCTTAGCCGGGGAAAAACTGTTTTTT. This sequence encodes CASSLAGEKLFF. This chain uses TRBV11-2 with TRBJ1-4; D gene uncertain. Trimming pared 1 base from V and 8 bases from J, leaving 5 bases between. The length of the CDR3 is 12 residues. Germline V CDR1 and CDR2: SGHAT, FQNNGV.